This T cell receptor beta chain was sequenced for a study of blood T cell repertoires in COVID-19. Looking at the study overall: Acute-phase and convalescent COVID-19 samples originated in the United States, Italy and Spain. The cDNA or gDNA used as material had been derived from T cells, B-cell-depleted T cells, or PBMCs.

There are 14 residues in the CDR3. Germline V gene lookup returns CDR1 MNHEY and CDR2 SVGAGI. V lost 8 bases, J lost 6 bases, and 8 bases stayed unmatched. Original data processing: Amplification from reference gene primers served as the basis for estimated nucleated cell counts. The method was immunoSEQ multiplex PCR; TCRdb's version includes in-frame clones alone and lacks a portion of them. For V, J and clone size, that table is used; D and trimming come from the DNA. This repertoire shows roughly 190,000 clones, over 70% found once; its top ten account for approximately 6.9%. Sequenced: peripheral blood. This TCR was recovered from a man between 60 and 70 years old with acute or convalescent COVID-19. V and J are TRBV6-5 and TRBJ2-3; 10 bases align to TRBD2. The CDR3 sequence: CASRASGGVDTQYF. In DNA form, the CDR3 reads TGTGCCAGCCGGGCGAGCGGGGGGGTGGATACGCAGTATTTT.